This T cell receptor beta chain comes out of a study of molecular identifiers for immune sequencing clone quantification. It was from around 20,000 to 1,000,000 sorted cells, with 10%, 30% or 50% RNA, that naive CD8 libraries came. This clonotype occurred a few times. Trimming removed 0 bases at V and 1 base at J, with 8 bases between. Germline values: CDR1 MNHEY, CDR2 SVGEGT. The CDR3 spans 15 residues. TCRdb ran MiXCR on the PCR reads and lists one entry per CDR3 protein. The table includes 460,000 or so distinct CDR3 sequences, around 21% detected once. The chain carries TRBV6-2 or TRBV6-3 and TRBJ2-3, with D tentatively TRBD2 (6 bases). This TCR derives from a human donor in good health. Some libraries in this study had Jurkat cell RNA spiked in. The specimen was naive CD8+ T cells from blood, with Jurkat cell RNA spiked in. Subset: FACS-sorted CD8+CD4-CCR7+CD45RA+ naive T cells. Here the CDR3 DNA reads TGTGCCAGCAGTTACTCTAGCGGAGGCACAGATACGCAGTATTTT. This gives the protein CASSYSSGGTDTQYF.